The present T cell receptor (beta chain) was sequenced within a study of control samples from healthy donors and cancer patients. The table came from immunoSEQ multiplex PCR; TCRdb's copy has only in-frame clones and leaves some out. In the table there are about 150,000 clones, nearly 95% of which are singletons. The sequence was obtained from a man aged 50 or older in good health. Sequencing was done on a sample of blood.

The CDR3 DNA reads TGTGCCAGCAGTTTCGGACGACGGAAATACACTGAAGCTTTCTTT. Its translation is CASSFGRRKYTEAFF. The V call is TRBV28, the J call TRBJ1-1; D remains ambiguous. The CDR3 runs to 15 residues. CDR1 MDHEN and CDR2 SYDVKM come from the germline V gene. Deletions cut 3 bases from V and 3 bases from J, with 14 bases between.